Here is one T cell receptor beta chain with its context. This specimen belongs to a study of T cell responses to AZD1222 COVID-19 vaccine. The length of the CDR3 is 15 residues. The germline CDR1 and CDR2 sequences are MDHEN and SYDVKM. V was cut by 6 bases and J by 3 bases, with 17 bases left in between. Using immunoSEQ multiplex PCR, the repertoire was profiled, and TCRdb retains in-frame clones only, with some absent. The data contain roughly 150,000 clones, around 88% of them singletons. This clonotype was obtained from an adult in good health. The chain couples TRBV28 to TRBJ1-1, with D unresolved. Sequenced here: peripheral blood, sampled on day 0 of MenACWY control vaccination. The CDR3 spells CASRSTGRGDTEAFF. CDR3 coding DNA: TGTGCCAGCAGATCCACGGGTAGAGGAGACACTGAAGCTTTCTTT. The full variable domain, completed using reference TRBV28 and TRBJ1-1, is DVKVTQSSRYLVKRTGEKVFLECVQDMDHENMFWYRQDPGLGLRLIYFSYDVKMKEKGDIPEGYSVSREKKERFSLILESASTNQTSMYLCASRSTGRGDTEAFFGQGTRLTVV.